A selection of T cell receptor beta chains follows, all from one sample in a study of cytomegalovirus exposure and HLA in healthy donors. Sequencing used immunoSEQ multiplex PCR; TCRdb keeps in-frame clones, though not all of them. The data hold about 130,000 clones, with roughly 69% observed a single time. Sequencing was done on a sample of PBMCs. The source of these receptors is a human donor in good health. Both conserved end residues are part of each CDR3. Fields, in order: CDR3 length, V gene, J gene, CDR3 protein.

len: 14
v_gene: TRBV4-1
j_gene: TRBJ1-2
CDR3aa: CASSQDQGGYGYTF

len: 14
v_gene: TRBV4-3
j_gene: TRBJ2-5
CDR3aa: CASSNTGRQETQYF

len: 17
v_gene: TRBV6-1
j_gene: TRBJ1-6
CDR3aa: CASSEVTGGPNNSPLHF

len: 12
v_gene: TRBV28
j_gene: TRBJ1-5
CDR3aa: CASSLLTGVLHF

len: 13
v_gene: TRBV7-2
j_gene: TRBJ1-1
CDR3aa: CASSLRGGTEAFF

len: 17
v_gene: TRBV30
j_gene: TRBJ1-5
CDR3aa: CAWSVLGPSPVNQPQHF

len: 15
v_gene: TRBV4-2
j_gene: TRBJ2-5
CDR3aa: CASSQATSGQETQYF

len: 13
v_gene: TRBV5-4
j_gene: TRBJ1-5
CDR3aa: CASSLDGNQPQHF

len: 15
v_gene: TRBV30
j_gene: TRBJ2-7
CDR3aa: CAWTHGQGSSYEQYF

len: 19
v_gene: TRBV18
j_gene: TRBJ2-3
CDR3aa: CASSPPFGSGGKRTDTQYF

len: 17
v_gene: TRBV7-2
j_gene: TRBJ2-2
CDR3aa: CASSLEDRGRWVGELFF

len: 21
v_gene: TRBV29-1
j_gene: TRBJ2-3
CDR3aa: CSVVGSRVRPAGGGYTDTQYF

len: 16
v_gene: TRBV27
j_gene: TRBJ2-2
CDR3aa: CASSSPGLALGRELFF

len: 18
v_gene: TRBV9
j_gene: TRBJ2-2
CDR3aa: CASSVPTVAPSNTGELFF

len: 18
v_gene: TRBV7-6
j_gene: TRBJ2-3
CDR3aa: CASSLGSSGGASADTQYF

len: 15
v_gene: TRBV7-9
j_gene: TRBJ1-3
CDR3aa: CASSQQQGWAYTIYF

len: 15
v_gene: TRBV27
j_gene: TRBJ2-7
CDR3aa: CASSFSPSGRYEQYF

len: 14
v_gene: TRBV6-5
j_gene: TRBJ2-7
CDR3aa: CASSYSPRVYEQYF

len: 14
v_gene: TRBV27
j_gene: TRBJ2-7
CDR3aa: CASSQRDRGDEQYF

len: 19
v_gene: TRBV5-6
j_gene: TRBJ2-2
CDR3aa: CASSLASKVFGGNTGELFF

len: 13
v_gene: TRBV19
j_gene: TRBJ1-5
CDR3aa: CASRQGGSQPQHF

len: 16
v_gene: TRBV5-5
j_gene: TRBJ1-6
CDR3aa: CASSLEIQGPGSPPHF

len: 14
v_gene: TRBV5-1
j_gene: TRBJ1-2
CDR3aa: CASSLARGVYGYTF

len: 15
v_gene: TRBV19
j_gene: TRBJ2-1
CDR3aa: CASSTPGQGANEQFF

len: 13
v_gene: TRBV29-1
j_gene: TRBJ1-5
CDR3aa: CSVRTGSNQPQHF

len: 15
v_gene: TRBV28
j_gene: TRBJ2-1
CDR3aa: CASSFSGRAYNEQFF

len: 16
v_gene: TRBV7-2
j_gene: TRBJ2-3
CDR3aa: CASSLAGTRATDTRYF

len: 15
v_gene: TRBV5-8
j_gene: TRBJ1-4
CDR3aa: CASSPGNRGREKLFF

len: 15
v_gene: TRBV7-9
j_gene: TRBJ1-6
CDR3aa: CASSLEAGLNSPLHF

len: 15
v_gene: TRBV5-8
j_gene: TRBJ1-3
CDR3aa: CASSMGQNSGNTIYF

len: 17
v_gene: TRBV5-6
j_gene: TRBJ1-5
CDR3aa: CASSLSDRGFGNQPQHF

len: 14
v_gene: TRBV14
j_gene: TRBJ1-2
CDR3aa: CASSPRLRYYGYTF

len: 15
v_gene: TRBV5-6
j_gene: TRBJ1-5
CDR3aa: CASSFGAQGDQPQHF

len: 14
v_gene: TRBV6-1
j_gene: TRBJ1-5
CDR3aa: CASSIRQGNQPQHF

len: 16
v_gene: TRBV19
j_gene: TRBJ1-5
CDR3aa: CASSSRRQGAQQPQHF

len: 12
v_gene: TRBV6-1
j_gene: TRBJ1-1
CDR3aa: CASSVKKGEAFF

len: 15
v_gene: TRBV19
j_gene: TRBJ1-4
CDR3aa: CATHPTTARGEKLFF

len: 14
v_gene: TRBV7-9
j_gene: TRBJ1-1
CDR3aa: CSSRRGGQNTEAFF

len: 15
v_gene: TRBV9
j_gene: TRBJ2-2
CDR3aa: CASSVDGGATGELFF

len: 12
v_gene: TRBV5-1
j_gene: TRBJ1-4
CDR3aa: CASSLQGEKLFF